This TCR beta chain was recovered during a study of shared clonotypes between healthy human individuals. Study details: Donor ages ranged 18 to 49 years: a couple of women, a few men. Notes on the study in general: Sample collection involved blood only; tissue repertoires are likely different.

Replicate PCRs for unsorted PBMC used 300 ng DNA (approximately 31,000 T cell genomes). Produced via immunoSEQ multiplex PCR; TCRdb's table is partial and in-frame only. The sample carries approximately 480,000 clones, over 75% recorded once. A note on this clone: Its target is unknown.

The CDR3 has 16 residues. With 0 bases clipped from V and 4 bases from J, the junction kept 7 bases outside the gene matches. Per the germline V gene, CDR1 is SGHRS and CDR2 is YFSETQ. The study drew all its donors from Caucasian adults living in Nashville, Tennessee. V is TRBV5-1 and J is TRBJ1-3; 7 bases are a match to TRBD1. Sequencing was performed on PBMCs. The sequence derives from a woman aged 40 to 50 in good health. Some clones in this sample may be carry-over from other donors' samples. The CDR3, as DNA: TGCGCCAGCAGCTTGGGAGACAGGGTAGGAGGAAACACCATATATTTT. Translated: CASSLGDRVGGNTIYF. Variable domain in full (rest from reference TRBV5-1 and TRBJ1-3): KAGVTQTPRYLIKTRGQQVTLSCSPISGHRSVSWYQQTPGQGLQFLFEYFSETQRNKGNFPGRFSGRQFSNSRSEMNVSTLELGDSALYLCASSLGDRVGGNTIYFGEGSWLTVV.